The 3 T cell receptor beta chains listed next were all sequenced from one sample in a study of response to subunit inactivated influenza vaccine. TCRdb reprocessed the RT-PCR reads via MiXCR and lists one record per CDR3 protein. The sample has a few hundred thousand distinct CDR3 sequences; about a fifth are singletons. Source: PBMCs from blood, taken approximately 20 months after vaccination. The receptors come from a man between 45 and 75 years old who received an inactivated influenza vaccine.

On this clonotype itself: Sequence at one end of the junction differs from germline and may be a read error. This chain links TRBV24-1 with TRBJ2-1; D gene unclear. The germline gives CDR1 KGHDR, CDR2 SFDVKD. The CDR3 is made up of 13 amino acids. The CDR3 DNA reads as TGTGCCACCGGTGATGGACCTTTCAATGAGCAGTTCTTC. Its translation: CATGDGPFNEQFF.

This clonotype was seen many times. The chain uses TRBV7-2 and TRBJ1-2; weak D call: TRBD1 (5 bases). V was shortened by 5 bases and J by 8 bases, with 21 bases between the two germline ends. The CDR3 is 15 amino acids. Germline CDR1 reads SGHTA; CDR2 reads FQGNSA. CDR3 sequence: CASSPGHPRAEGYTF. Here the CDR3 DNA reads TGTGCCAGCAGCCCCGGACACCCCCGGGCAGAAGGCTACACCTTC. Combining the CDR3 with reference TRBV7-2 and TRBJ1-2 gives the whole variable domain GAGVSQSPSNKVTEKGKDVELRCDPISGHTALYWYRQSLGQGLEFLIYFQGNSAPDKSGLPSDRFSAERTGGSVSTLTIQRTQQEDSAVYLCASSPGHPRAEGYTFGSGTRLTVV.

This clonotype was picked up many times. This chain connects TRBV28 to TRBJ1-3, with D maybe TRBD1 (6 bases). Germline values: CDR1 MDHEN, CDR2 SYDVKM. V lost 5 bases to trimming and J lost 5 bases, with 19 bases between them. The CDR3 is 16 residues long. The CDR3 region has the DNA TGTGCCAGCAGTCTCGATCGTATGGGACAAAGAAACACCATATATTTT. This gives the protein CASSLDRMGQRNTIYF.